This T cell receptor beta chain derives from a study of technical replicates of blood from a few donors. From germline, CDR1 is LGHNA and CDR2 YSLEER. V lost 3 bases to trimming and J lost 4 bases, with 12 bases between them. The CDR3 has 14 amino acids. In its sample, this clone was seen a few times. The data were produced by immunoSEQ multiplex PCR, yet TCRdb's version contains in-frame clones alone and is incomplete. This sample has about 48,000 clones, with roughly nine tenths found just once. The chain has TRBV4-3 and TRBJ1-1, with a weak D call TRBD1 (5 bases). This clonotype was obtained from a human donor in good health. Some clones in this sample may be carry-over from other donors' samples. The sequencing input was PBMCs. The DNA of the CDR3 is TGCGCCAGCAGCCACGACAGTTGGTCCACTGAAGCTTTCTTT. This sequence encodes CASSHDSWSTEAFF.